This T cell receptor (beta chain) derives from a study of T cells after yellow fever vaccination. At the level of the study: SMART-Seq v4 Ultra Low Input prepared libraries from low-cell fractions. Study-level points and caveats: A large majority of primary-vaccination clones showed up again after the booster (around 96% CD4, almost 90% CD8).

This clonotype was seen a few times. Its antigen is as yet unknown. 5'RACE template switching added a universal primer site and UMIs to TCR cDNA. Each CDR3 protein gets one entry after TCRdb re-called the 5' RACE reads with MiXCR. The sample yields 310,000 or so distinct CDR3 sequences, 6.5% to 8.5% seen once. This TCR came from a man younger than 35 who received the YFV17D yellow fever vaccine. Material: PBMCs, obtained roughly 46 days after the first yellow fever vaccination.

CDR3: CSARPRTNEKLFF. CDR3 nucleotides: TGCAGTGCTAGACCCAGAACTAATGAAAAACTGTTTTTT. The V gene is TRBV20-1, the J gene TRBJ1-4; the D is unclear. The CDR3 runs to 13 residues. The germline V gene has CDR1 DFQATT and CDR2 SNEGSKA (reference sequence). Trimming cost V 2 bases and J 1 base, with 5 bases left between them.